These T cell receptor beta chains were read from a single sample in a study of T cells after yellow fever vaccination. TCRdb re-analysed the 5' RACE reads in MiXCR, keeping a single row per CDR3 protein. The table records about 120,000 distinct CDR3 sequences, about 7.2% of them present only once. The material was CD4+ T cells sorted from PBMCs, obtained about 49 days after the first yellow fever vaccination. The receptors shown here come from a man younger than 35 who received the YFV17D yellow fever vaccine. Both conserved end residues are part of each CDR3. A D gene is named only where the DNA matches it firmly. Expanded clones are given a class, and other clones once, few, many or no size at all.

.	TRBV30	many	TRBJ2-3	CAWSTGTQYF	TGTGCCTGGAGTACTGGTACGCAGTATTTT
TRBD2	TRBV28	few	TRBJ2-2	CASSLAGGQIGELFF	TGTGCCAGCAGTTTAGCGGGGGGGCAGATCGGGGAGCTGTTTTTT
.	TRBV6-2/TRBV6-3	many	TRBJ1-2	CASSYLSGYTF	TGTGCCAGCAGTTATCTCTCCGGCTACACCTTC
.	TRBV7-2	.	TRBJ1-5	CASSYDRQPQHF	TGTGCCAGCAGCTACGACAGACAGCCCCAGCATTTT
.	TRBV19	many	TRBJ2-5	CASSIDFQETQYF	TGTGCCAGTAGTATAGATTTCCAAGAGACCCAGTACTTC
.	TRBV7-9	many	TRBJ2-3	CASSPRGASTDTQYF	TGTGCCAGCAGCCCCCGAGGCGCCAGCACAGATACGCAGTATTTT
TRBD1	TRBV7-9	.	TRBJ2-7	CASSFRQGAWEQYF	TGTGCCAGCAGCTTCCGACAGGGGGCATGGGAGCAGTACTTC
TRBD1	TRBV6-1	many	TRBJ1-6	CASAWQGGNSPLHF	TGTGCCAGCGCCTGGCAGGGGGGAAATTCACCCCTCCACTTT
TRBD1	TRBV12-3/TRBV12-4	many	TRBJ2-3	CASSTQGTLTDTQYF	TGTGCCAGCTCGACACAGGGGACCCTCACAGATACGCAGTATTTT
TRBD1	TRBV16	few	TRBJ1-1	CASSQLAGGRTEAFF	TGTGCCAGCAGCCAATTAGCAGGGGGCCGGACTGAAGCTTTCTTT
.	TRBV12-3/TRBV12-4	many	TRBJ2-5	CASSSEAVGETQYF	TGTGCCAGCAGTTCGGAAGCGGTGGGGGAGACCCAGTACTTC